Presented here are 11 T cell receptor beta chains from one specimen sequenced in a study of T cells expressing NK-cell markers. TCRdb reprocessed the 5' RACE reads and keeps a single row for each CDR3 protein, giving no DNA. The listing records approximately 460,000 distinct CDR3 sequences. Specimen: blood T cells: a sorted CD56 or NKG2C T cell subset, CD4+ or CD8+ T cells, or bulk PBMC T cells (not recorded which). Receptor source: a woman aged 18-70 years in good health.

This chain uses TRBV6-5 with TRBJ2-2; TCRdb proposes TRBD1, but this gene call is untestable without DNA. Looked up from germline, CDR1 is MNHEY and CDR2 is SVGAGI. The CDR3 spans 16 residues. CDR3: CASSYGLKGIGGELFF.

The chain carries TRBV20-1 and TRBJ2-7; TCRdb's D call, TRBD2, is unchecked because there is no DNA. This CDR3 comprises 15 residues. CDR1 DFQATT and CDR2 SNEGSKA come from the germline V gene (reference sequence). The CDR3 reads CSARAALAASYEQYF.

V and J are TRBV20-1 and TRBJ2-2; lacking DNA, the TRBD1 call made by TCRdb goes unchecked. The CDR3 runs to 14 residues. Germline V gene sequence: CDR1 DFQATT, CDR2 SNEGSKA (reference sequence). This CDR3 is CSASPTGEAGELFF.

The chain carries TRBV7-2 and TRBJ2-1; TCRdb's D call, TRBD2, is unchecked because there is no DNA. Germline V gives CDR1 SGHTA, CDR2 FQGNSA. The CDR3 sequence is 16 residues long. Here the CDR3 reads CASSLPGLAGYNEQFF.

V usage is TRBV5-1 and J usage is TRBJ2-7; checking the TCRdb D call of TRBD1 is not possible without DNA. From germline, CDR1 is SGHRS and CDR2 YFSETQ. This CDR3 has 17 residues. Here the CDR3 reads CASRSTRTGLSSYEQYF.

This chain joins TRBV29-1 and TRBJ2-1; TCRdb picks TRBD1, but there is no DNA to check that call. The CDR3 is 15 amino acids. The V gene's germline CDR1 is SQVTM and CDR2 ANQGSEA. CDR3 loop: CSVEGGAASYNEQFF.

V usage is TRBV6-5 and J usage is TRBJ2-2. The CDR3 extends over 15 amino acids. The germline V gene encodes CDR1 MNHEY and CDR2 SVGAGI. The chain's CDR3 is CASNSFLAGSGELFF.

This chain joins TRBV10-3 and TRBJ2-7; checking the TCRdb D call of TRBD2 is not possible without DNA. The CDR3 has 18 amino acids. Germline-derived CDR1 and CDR2 are ENHRY and SYGVKD. CDR3 region: CAISTGLMWGTGSYEQYF.

The CDR3 reads CATRRRLGETQYF. This chain uses TRBV27 with TRBJ2-5; TCRdb reports TRBD2, a call that lacks DNA to check it against. This CDR3 contains 13 residues. Germline loops: CDR1 MNHEY, CDR2 SMNVEV (reference sequence).

CDR3 amino acids: CASSPKPGTFSYNEQFF. The gene calls are TRBV7-9 and TRBJ2-1; TCRdb calls TRBD1, which cannot be checked without DNA. CDR1 and CDR2 from the germline V gene are SEHNR and FQNEAQ (reference sequence). The CDR3 runs 17 residues.

The chain is built from TRBV2 and TRBJ1-2. The CDR3 is made up of 16 amino acids. Per germline, CDR1 SNHLY and CDR2 FYNNEI. The CDR3 spells CASRERGLPGDYGYTF.